This TCR beta chain was documented in a study of T-cell reconstitution after alpha-beta-depleted transplantation in children. There are 12 residues in the CDR3. Germline V gives CDR1 DFQATT, CDR2 SNEGSKA (reference sequence). Trimming took 3 bases from V and 9 from J, leaving 11 bases between them. Preparation of the TCRbeta library used unique molecular identifiers. Each CDR3 protein is one row after TCRdb ran MiXCR on the PCR reads. The data show 250,000 to 300,000 distinct CDR3 sequences, with around 9.6% seen just once and 10% held by the top ten. The sample in question was PBMCs from the stem cell graft donor, obtained from the stem cell graft. This chain uses TRBV20-1 with TRBJ2-2; perhaps D is TRBD1 or TRBD2 (5 bases each). This sequence originates from a human donor who donated a stem cell graft to a child with SCID. CDR3 coding DNA: TGCAGTGCTAGCTCGGGGACCCGGGAGCTGTTTTTT. It yields the protein CSASSGTRELFF.